One TCR beta chain is described in this entry. One entry per CDR3 protein results from TCRdb running MiXCR on the 5' RACE reads. The top ten clones hold 2.1% of a sample with 200,000 to 300,000 distinct CDR3 sequences, roughly 15% of them seen once. The data derive from a study of T-cell memory formation after mild COVID-19. The CDR3 loop spans 12 amino acids. V lost 3 bases to trimming and J lost 6 bases, with 8 bases between them. Germline values: CDR1 SGHRS, CDR2 YFSETQ. This receptor was obtained from an adult woman who had mild COVID-19 (a few samples of this study predate the infection). Cell type and time point are not known. The sequencing input was PBMCs or a T cell subset sorted from them (not recorded which). This sequence joins TRBV5-1 and TRBJ2-3; no definite D call. This chain's CDR3 is CASSSPWDTQYF. The CDR3 DNA is TGCGCCAGCAGCTCGCCTTGGGATACGCAGTATTTT.